This record concerns one T cell receptor beta chain sequence. Relative to the germline gene, one junction end is altered; a read error may explain this. These data belong to a study of T cells of healthy individuals. TCRdb recomputed calls from the 5' RACE reads with MiXCR, one row per CDR3 protein. The sample lists around 79,000 distinct CDR3 sequences; more than 5% were seen once. Germline-derived CDR1 and CDR2 are LGHDT and YNNKEL (reference sequence). The CDR3 extends over 16 amino acids. The TCR was taken from a female donor in good health. V and J are TRBV3-1 and TRBJ1-6; possibly TRBD1 for D (6 bases). The chain's CDR3 is CASSLFTGNYNSPLNF. The CDR3 DNA follows: TGTGCCAGCAGCCTCTTCACAGGGAACTATAATTCACCCCTCAACTTT. Variable domain in full (rest from reference TRBV3-1 and TRBJ1-6): DTAVSQTPKYLVTQMGNDKSIKCEQNLGHDTMYWYKQDSKKFLKIMFSYNNKELIINETVPNRFSPKSPDKAHLNLHINSLELGDSAVYFCASSLFTGNYNSPLNFGNGTRLTVT.